The 5 T cell receptor beta chains listed next were all sequenced from one sample in a study of cytomegalovirus exposure and HLA in healthy donors. PCR amplification relied on 60 Vbeta primers (plus 13 Jbeta primers). Data came from immunoSEQ multiplex PCR; TCRdb stores just in-frame clones and leaves some out. The repertoire holds approximately 100,000 clones, with more than 60% as singletons. Sequencing was performed on PBMCs. These receptors all stem from a woman in her fifties or sixties in good health and CMV-seropositive.

About this clone itself: The sample carries other DNA sequences with the same CDR3. The chain has TRBV28 and TRBJ1-2; D gene unclear. The CDR3 consists of 12 residues. Trimming removed 2 bases from V and 8 bases from J, with 9 bases in between. Germline CDR1 and CDR2: MDHEN and SYDVKM. In DNA form, the CDR3 reads TGTGCCAGCAGTTTAGGAGGGTACGGCTACACCTTC. Encoded protein: CASSLGGYGYTF.

The chain carries TRBV28 and TRBJ2-1, with D tentatively TRBD2 (5 bases). V shed 4 bases and J shed 0 bases, with 13 bases lying between them. CDR1 and CDR2 from the germline V gene are MDHEN and SYDVKM. The CDR3 sequence is 16 residues long. The CDR3 nucleotides are TGTGCCAGCAGTTCCCCCGGACTCAACTCCTACAATGAGCAGTTCTTC. This codes for CASSSPGLNSYNEQFF.

The V gene is TRBV2, the J gene TRBJ2-1; TRBD2 matches at 11 bases. The CDR3 is made up of 16 amino acids. J gave up 4 bases and V 10 bases, and 12 bases lay outside the gene matches. CDR1 and CDR2 from the germline V gene are SNHLY and FYNNEI. CDR3 residues: CATEISGTSGYNEQFF. In nucleotides, the CDR3 is TGTGCCACCGAAATCTCCGGGACTAGCGGATACAATGAGCAGTTCTTC.

This chain uses TRBV30 with TRBJ2-4; no clear D gene. The CDR3 has 15 residues. Germline CDR1 and CDR2: GTSNPN and SVGIG (reference sequence). V was pared by 0 bases and J by 1 base, with 10 bases between. CDR3: CAWSVLGRAKNIQYF. In DNA, the CDR3 is TGTGCCTGGAGTGTTTTAGGCAGGGCCAAAAACATTCAGTACTTC.

J is TRBJ1-2 and V is TRBV19; 12 bases map to TRBD1. With V trimmed by 7 bases and J by 5 bases, 5 bases remained unmatched. Germline V gene lookup returns CDR1 LNHDA and CDR2 SQIVND (reference sequence). This CDR3 has 14 amino acids. The CDR3 coding sequence is TGTGCCAGTACGGGACAGGGGGCGCATTATGGCTACACCTTC. Protein: CASTGQGAHYGYTF.